The following is a T cell receptor (beta chain) sequence with its context. These data come from a study of technical replicates of blood from several donors. The protocol was immunoSEQ multiplex PCR, while the TCRdb copy is restricted to in-frame clones and leaves out a portion. The sample comprises about 80,000 clones, roughly 96% of which are singletons, and roughly 0.35% rests with the top ten. Per the germline V gene, CDR1 is MGHRA and CDR2 is YSYEKL. This CDR3 spans 18 amino acids. The V segment lost 0 bases and the J segment 3 bases; nucleotides outside the gene matches: 11. The TCR sequence derives from a human donor in good health. Source material: T cells isolated from PBMCs. The genes are TRBV4-1 and TRBJ2-7, with 10 bases that match TRBD2. CDR3 region: CASSQDLLDLAGVYEQYF. CDR3 nucleotide sequence: TGCGCCAGCAGCCAAGATCTCCTCGATCTAGCGGGAGTCTACGAGCAGTACTTC.